This T cell receptor (beta chain) originates from a study of tissue T cells after allogeneic stem cell transplantation. About the research overall: Five GVHD patients had recipient-origin PBMCs collected before transplant.

TCRbeta CDR3 was sequenced at survey depth with template counts. Clones were sequenced by immunoSEQ multiplex PCR, and TCRdb holds only the in-frame ones, with some missing. The sample lists tens of thousands of clones, approximately 83% occurring once. This CDR3 contains 18 residues. Unmatched junction bases numbered 13, after V lost 6 bases and J lost 4 bases. Germline CDR1 and CDR2: MGHRA and YSYEKL. The sample consisted of blood, taken before transplantation. V and J are TRBV4-1 and TRBJ2-1, with 12 bases matching TRBD2. The sequence was obtained from a woman aged 18-49 years who later had graft-versus-host disease after an allogeneic stem cell transplant. The CDR3 region is CASSGLAGGPGGYNEQFF. CDR3 nucleotide sequence: TGCGCCAGCAGTGGGCTAGCGGGAGGGCCGGGGGGATACAATGAGCAGTTCTTC.